This T cell receptor (beta chain) comes out of a study of cytotoxic CD8 clonotypes in ibrutinib-treated CLL. Study-level information: Approximately ten relapsed/refractory, roughly 15 treatment-naive; fewer than 18 IGHV unmutated. Response sampling came at median roughly 11 months of treatment, ranging about 6 to 40 months.

Produced via immunoSEQ multiplex PCR; TCRdb's table is partial and in-frame only. This sample carries about 29,000 clones, about 80% of them seen once, and the ten largest clones take 45% to 65%. This receptor was taken from a human donor with chronic lymphocytic leukemia. Sequenced material: PBMCs, taken after 36 months of ibrutinib treatment.

DNA of the CDR3: TGCGCCAGCAGCTTGGATGGCGGGGGGGCCTCGGATACGCAGTATTTT. It encodes CASSLDGGGASDTQYF. The rearrangement uses TRBV5-1 and TRBJ2-3; 9 bases align to TRBD2. Trimming cost V 0 bases and J 6 bases; bases outside gene matches: 8. The V gene's germline CDR1 is SGHRS and CDR2 YFSETQ. The CDR3 has 16 amino acids.